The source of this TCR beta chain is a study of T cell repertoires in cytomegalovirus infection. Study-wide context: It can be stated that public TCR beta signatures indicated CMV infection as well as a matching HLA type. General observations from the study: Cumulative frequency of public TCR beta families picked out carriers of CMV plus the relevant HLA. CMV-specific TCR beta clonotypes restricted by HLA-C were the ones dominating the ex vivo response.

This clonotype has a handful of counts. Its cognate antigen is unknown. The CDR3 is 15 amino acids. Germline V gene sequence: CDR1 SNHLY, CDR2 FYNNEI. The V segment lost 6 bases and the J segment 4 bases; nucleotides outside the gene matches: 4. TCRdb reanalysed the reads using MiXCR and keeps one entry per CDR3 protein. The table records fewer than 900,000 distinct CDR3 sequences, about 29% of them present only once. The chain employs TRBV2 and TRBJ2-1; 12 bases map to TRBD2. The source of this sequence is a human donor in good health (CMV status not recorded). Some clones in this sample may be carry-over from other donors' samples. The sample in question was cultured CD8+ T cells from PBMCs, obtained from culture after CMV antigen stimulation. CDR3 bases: TGTGCCAGCAGAAAGGGGACTAGCGGGTACAATGAGCAGTTCTTC. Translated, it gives CASRKGTSGYNEQFF.